The sequence of this T cell receptor (beta chain) was determined in a study of cytomegalovirus exposure and HLA in healthy donors. Study information: HLA-typed donors contributed around 82 million unique TCRs, which were held in an early data release.

Study-level findings and limits: The classifier, whose performance was assessed in both the original and validation cohorts, reportedly diagnosed cytomegalovirus status with high specificity and sensitivity.

This clone was counted once. Its antigen is unidentified. Vbeta (60) and Jbeta (13) primers were used in the PCR. Measured with immunoSEQ multiplex PCR; TCRdb has only the in-frame clones, and not every one. Among about 140,000 clones listed, 60% to 80% were seen once. The CDR3 has 12 amino acids. Per the germline V gene, CDR1 is SGHDN and CDR2 is FVKESK. Trimming removed 4 bases at V and 2 bases at J, with 4 bases between. This chain uses TRBV14 with TRBJ2-3; no clear D. This clonotype originated in a man aged 40-49 years in good health and CMV-seronegative. Sequences were obtained from PBMCs. The DNA for the CDR3 is TGTGCCAGCAGCCCTTTCACAGATACGCAGTATTTT. Protein: CASSPFTDTQYF.